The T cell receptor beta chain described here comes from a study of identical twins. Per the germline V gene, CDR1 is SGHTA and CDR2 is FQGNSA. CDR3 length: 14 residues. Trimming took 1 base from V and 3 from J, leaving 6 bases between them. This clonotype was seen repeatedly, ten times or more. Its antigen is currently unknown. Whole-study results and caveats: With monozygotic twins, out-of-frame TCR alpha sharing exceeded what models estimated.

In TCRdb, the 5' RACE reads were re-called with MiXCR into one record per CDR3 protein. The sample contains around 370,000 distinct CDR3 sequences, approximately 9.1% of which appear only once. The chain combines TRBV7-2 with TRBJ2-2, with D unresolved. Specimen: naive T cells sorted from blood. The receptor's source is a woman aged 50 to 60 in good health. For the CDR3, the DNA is TGTGCCAGCAGCTTAGGCAGACACACCGGGGAGCTGTTTTTT. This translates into CASSLGRHTGELFF.